The next 7 T cell receptor beta chains were all read from a single sample in a study of blood T cell repertoires in COVID-19. Clones were sequenced by immunoSEQ multiplex PCR, and TCRdb holds only the in-frame ones, with some missing. The data contain roughly 68,000 clones, about 90% of them singletons. The sample consisted of peripheral blood. The receptors stem from a human donor in a cohort sampled during active COVID-19.

The genes are TRBV3-1 (or the pseudogene TRBV3-2) and TRBJ1-6, with D possibly TRBD1 on 6 matching bases. The CDR3 length is 14 residues. The V end lost 0 bases, the J end lost 7 bases, and 7 bases lay between the germline ends. From germline, CDR1 is LGHDT and CDR2 YNNKEL (reference sequence). CDR3 sequence reads: CASSQEQGNSPLHF. In DNA, the CDR3 is TGTGCCAGCAGCCAAGAGCAGGGGAATTCACCCCTCCACTTT.

The rearrangement uses TRBV28 and TRBJ1-5, with 7 positions matching TRBD1. The CDR3 consists of 14 residues. V was pared by 2 bases and J by 7 bases, with 5 bases of the junction left unmatched. Germline V lookup: CDR1 MDHEN, CDR2 SYDVKM. The CDR3 bases are TGTGCCAGCAGTTTAGGAGGGGGCGGACAGCCCCAGCATTTT. This encodes CASSLGGGGQPQHF.

The chain uses TRBV27 and TRBJ2-3; D might be TRBD1 (7 bases). Trimming pared 3 bases from V and 4 bases from J, leaving 11 bases between. There are 14 residues in the CDR3. CDR1 is MNHEY, CDR2 SMNVEV, per germline (reference sequence). The CDR3 loop is CASSLQGGPDTQYF. The CDR3 coding sequence is TGTGCCAGCAGTTTGCAGGGGGGCCCAGATACGCAGTATTTT.

The V gene is TRBV7-2, the J gene TRBJ2-7, with TRBD1 matching over 9 bases. The CDR3 sequence is 15 residues long. V lost 5 bases and J lost 3; bases outside the gene matches: 8. The germline gives CDR1 SGHTA, CDR2 FQGNSA. CDR3 coding DNA: TGTGCCAGCAGCGGGGGGAGGGACAGGGACTACGAGCAGTACTTC. Amino acid sequence: CASSGGRDRDYEQYF.

The chain has TRBV11-3 and TRBJ2-3; 15 positions match TRBD2. Germline V gene sequence: CDR1 SGHNT, CDR2 YENEEA. After removal of 5 bases from V and 4 bases from J, the junction contained 4 bases not matched to a gene. The CDR3 has 16 residues. The CDR3 DNA sequence: TGTGCCAGCAGCCAAGGACTAGCGGGAGGGGCAGATACGCAGTATTTT. It translates to CASSQGLAGGADTQYF.

V gene TRBV15 combines with J gene TRBJ2-3, with D perhaps matching TRBD2 (6 bases). The V gene's germline CDR1 is LNHNV and CDR2 YYDKDF (reference sequence). The CDR3 loop spans 14 amino acids. Deletions cut 3 bases from V and 6 bases from J, with 13 bases between. The CDR3 here is CATSRGGPSDTQYF. CDR3 DNA: TGTGCCACCAGCAGGGGGGGTCCCAGCGATACGCAGTATTTT.

The chain has TRBV5-4 and TRBJ2-7; a weak D match, TRBD2 (6 bases). Germline V lookup: CDR1 SGHNT, CDR2 YYREEE (reference sequence). Trimming cost V 0 bases and J 2 bases, with 15 bases left between them. The CDR3 spans 16 residues. The CDR3 DNA follows: TGTGCCAGCAGCTTGGGTGGCGGGACCGTTCCCTACGAGCAGTACTTC. This codes for CASSLGGGTVPYEQYF.